The clone carrying this T cell receptor (beta chain) was picked up one time. The germline CDR1 and CDR2 sequences are MNHEY and SMNVEV (reference sequence). The CDR3 length is 14 residues. The germline V and J ends were trimmed by 3 bases and 2 bases, with 11 bases remaining between them. The sample belongs to a study of shared clonotypes between healthy human individuals. Clones were sequenced by immunoSEQ multiplex PCR, and TCRdb holds only the in-frame ones, with some missing. Of around 500,000 clones listed, 76% are singletons. The TCR comes from a middle-aged woman in good health. Some clones in this sample may be carry-over from other donors' samples. The source material was PBMCs. V and J are TRBV27 and TRBJ2-7, with D possibly being TRBD2 (6 bases). The CDR3 is CASSFSGYPYEQYF. DNA of the CDR3: TGTGCCAGCAGTTTTAGCGGATACCCCTACGAGCAGTACTTC.